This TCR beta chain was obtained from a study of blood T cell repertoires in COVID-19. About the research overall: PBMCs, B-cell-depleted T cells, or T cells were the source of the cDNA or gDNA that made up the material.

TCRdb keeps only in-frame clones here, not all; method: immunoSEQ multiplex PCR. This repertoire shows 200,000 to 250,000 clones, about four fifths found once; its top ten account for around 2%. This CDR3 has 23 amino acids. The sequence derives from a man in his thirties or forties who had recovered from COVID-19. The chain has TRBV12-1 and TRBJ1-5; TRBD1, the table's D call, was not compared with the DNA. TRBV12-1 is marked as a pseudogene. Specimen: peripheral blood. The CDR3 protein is CASSFDAGGPGTGDRGSNQPQHF. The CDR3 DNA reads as TGTGCCAGCAGCTTTGATGCAGGGGGCCCCGGGACAGGGGATCGTGGTAGCAATCAGCCCCAGCATTTT.